Listed below are T cell receptor beta chains from one sample, sequenced in a study of blood T cell repertoires in COVID-19. Generated by immunoSEQ multiplex PCR, the TCRdb table keeps only in-frame clones and is missing some. The data show 150,000 to 200,000 clones, about 75% seen once. Sequencing input: peripheral blood. These receptors came from a woman aged 70-85 years with acute or convalescent COVID-19. Each CDR3 is given with its conserved first and last residue. D genes are given only for firm matches. Some rows mark clone size as missing; the rest say once, few, many or name a class of expanded clone.

V: TRBV4-2
size: -
J: TRBJ2-3
D: -
CDR3: CASSQAPSSNTILTDTQYF
DNA: TGTGCCAGCAGCCAAGCCCCTTCTAGCAACACAATCCTCACAGATACGCAGTATTTT

V: TRBV19
size: -
J: TRBJ2-1
D: TRBD2
CDR3: CASSIDFGRAGSRKEQFF
DNA: TGTGCCAGTAGTATAGATTTCGGGAGGGCGGGGAGTAGGAAAGAGCAGTTCTTC

V: TRBV14
size: -
J: TRBJ2-5
D: -
CDR3: CASSQEVSEYQETQYF
DNA: TGTGCCAGCAGCCAAGAAGTATCCGAGTACCAAGAGACCCAGTACTTC

V: TRBV27
size: once
J: TRBJ2-5
D: TRBD1
CDR3: CASSFRGGRGETQYF
DNA: TGTGCCAGCAGTTTCCGAGGGGGCAGGGGGGAGACCCAGTACTTC

V: TRBV9
size: -
J: TRBJ1-2
D: TRBD1
CDR3: CASSVGQGPGGYTF
DNA: TGTGCCAGCAGCGTGGGACAGGGGCCCGGTGGCTACACCTTC

V: TRBV9
size: few
J: TRBJ1-4
D: -
CDR3: CASSARPTGTNEKLFF
DNA: TGTGCCAGCAGCGCCCGCCCGACAGGAACTAATGAAAAACTGTTTTTT

V: TRBV7-9
size: -
J: TRBJ1-2
D: -
CDR3: CASSVSELGYGYTF
DNA: TGTGCCAGCAGCGTGTCGGAGTTGGGCTATGGCTACACCTTC

V: TRBV30
size: -
J: TRBJ1-1
D: TRBD1
CDR3: CAWSTDRERSTEAFF
DNA: TGTGCCTGGAGTACCGACAGGGAGAGAAGCACTGAAGCTTTCTTT

V: TRBV5-4
size: -
J: TRBJ2-1
D: -
CDR3: CAGGGPSSYNEQFF
DNA: TGTGCCGGAGGCGGGCCAAGCTCCTACAATGAGCAGTTCTTC

V: TRBV6-1
size: -
J: TRBJ1-1
D: -
CDR3: CASSEFWRAPEAFF
DNA: TGTGCCAGCAGTGAATTTTGGAGGGCCCCTGAAGCTTTCTTT

V: TRBV5-4
size: -
J: TRBJ1-1
D: -
CDR3: CASSLANRGANTEAFF
DNA: TGTGCCAGCAGCTTGGCCAATCGGGGGGCGAACACTGAAGCTTTCTTT

V: TRBV10-3
size: -
J: TRBJ2-2
D: -
CDR3: CAISESQAGRNTGELFF
DNA: TGTGCCATCAGTGAGTCTCAGGCAGGAAGGAACACCGGGGAGCTGTTTTTT

V: TRBV3-1/TRBV3-2
size: -
J: TRBJ2-7
D: -
CDR3: CASSHAGFYEQYF
DNA: TGTGCCAGCAGCCACGCGGGTTTCTACGAGCAGTACTTC